This T cell receptor (beta chain) was sequenced for a study of T-cell memory formation after mild COVID-19. Study-level information: The TCR clusters were mostly specific to one donor.

This clonotype has more than one count but fewer than ten. The antigen remains undetermined. Germline CDR1 and CDR2: LNHNV and YYDKDF (reference sequence). V gave up 0 bases and J gave up 2 bases; unmatched junction bases: 6. CDR3 length: 17 amino acids. Researchers used 5'RACE with constant-segment primers to make TCR alpha and TCR beta cDNA libraries that carry sample barcodes and UMIs. TCRdb re-derived calls from the 5' RACE reads in MiXCR, one entry per CDR3 protein. The repertoire holds hundreds of thousands of distinct CDR3 sequences, with approximately 15% as singletons. Findings of the study overall: Contracting CD4+ clones were located mainly in CM and EM, and CD8+ clones in EMRA.

The J gene is TRBJ2-2, the V gene TRBV15, with 7 bases identical to TRBD1. This TCR was recovered from a man aged 18 to 29 who had mild COVID-19 (a few samples of this study predate the infection). Cell type and time point are not known. The sequenced sample was PBMCs or a T cell subset sorted from them (not recorded which). CDR3 DNA: TGTGCCACCAGCAGAGATTCGGGGACAGCAAACACCGGGGAGCTGTTTTTT. Translating it yields CATSRDSGTANTGELFF.